Sequencing of this TCR beta chain was carried out in a study of shared clonotypes between healthy human individuals. Clones were read by immunoSEQ multiplex PCR, and TCRdb kept only the in-frame ones, dropping some. The profile shows 1.4 million or so clones, 98% to 99% of them singletons. The V gene lost 4 bases and the J gene lost 2 bases, with 13 bases spanning the gap. The CDR3 is 14 amino acids. CDR1 is SGDLS, CDR2 YYNGEE, per germline. Source material: naive CD4+ T cells sorted from blood. Subset denoted: CD45RA+ positively selected. The chain couples TRBV9 to TRBJ2-7; D possibly corresponds to TRBD2 (6 bases). The sequence came from a man aged 30 to 45 in good health. CDR3 in DNA: TGTGCCAGCAGCCCAAGGGACTTAACCTACGAGCAGTACTTC. Translating gives CASSPRDLTYEQYF.